These 23 T cell receptor beta chains came from one sample sequenced in a study of blood T cell repertoires in COVID-19. Data came from immunoSEQ multiplex PCR; TCRdb stores just in-frame clones and leaves some out. The sample records under 3,500 clones, roughly 93% being singletons. The source material was peripheral blood. The source is a human donor in a cohort sampled during active COVID-19.

The rearrangement joins TRBV6-2 or TRBV6-3 to TRBJ1-5, with 10 bases that match TRBD1. The germline V gene encodes CDR1 MNHEY and CDR2 SVGEGT. The trim removed 5 bases at V and 7 bases at J, leaving 8 bases unmatched. The CDR3 sequence is 15 residues long. The CDR3 DNA reads as TGTGCCAGCAGTCACTACGGGACAGGGGCCCAGCCCCAGCATTTT. Translation gives CASSHYGTGAQPQHF.

The gene calls are TRBV2 and TRBJ2-1; 8 nucleotides match TRBD2. Looked up from germline, CDR1 is SNHLY and CDR2 is FYNNEI. V lost 7 bases to trimming and J lost 6 bases; unmatched junction nucleotides: 8. The CDR3 length is 14 residues. CDR3 in DNA: TGTGCCAGCATCAGAGCGGGAGTTGGCAATGAGCAGTTCTTC. Translation: CASIRAGVGNEQFF.

The chain's CDR3 is CASSIQGEVLGYTF. CDR3 DNA sequence: TGTGCCAGCAGTATACAGGGGGAGGTTTTGGGCTACACCTTC. The genes are TRBV2 and TRBJ1-2; 8 bases match TRBD1. Germline V gene lookup returns CDR1 SNHLY and CDR2 FYNNEI. The trim removed 5 bases at V and 8 bases at J, leaving 10 bases unmatched. The CDR3 contains 14 residues.

V and J are TRBV5-1 and TRBJ2-7, with 10 bases fitting TRBD1. The J segment lost 3 bases and the V segment lost 3 bases, leaving 6 bases of the junction unmatched. Germline CDR1 SGHRS, CDR2 YFSETQ. This CDR3 is 15 amino acids long. The DNA for the CDR3 is TGCGCCAGCAGCTGGGGGGACAGGGGAGGCTACGAGCAGTACTTC. This encodes CASSWGDRGGYEQYF.

The rearrangement joins TRBV19 to TRBJ2-7; a possible D gene is TRBD1 (5 bases). Germline lookup yields CDR1 LNHDA and CDR2 SQIVND (reference sequence). The V gene lost 1 base and the J gene lost 2 bases, with 9 bases spanning the gap. CDR3 length: 14 residues. In DNA form, the CDR3 reads TGTGCCAGTAGTATAGGGGCAGGGACCTACGAGCAGTACTTC. Translated: CASSIGAGTYEQYF.

In its sample, this clone was seen once. The V call is TRBV20-1, the J call TRBJ2-5; tentative D call: TRBD2 (5 bases). The germline CDR1 and CDR2 sequences are DFQATT and SNEGSKA (reference sequence). This CDR3 comprises 13 residues. V lost 3 bases and J 2 bases, leaving 10 bases between the germline ends. The CDR3 DNA follows: TGCAGTGCTAGTCACCGGGATCAAGAGACCCAGTACTTC. Its translation: CSASHRDQETQYF.

J is TRBJ2-1 and V is TRBV27; weak D call: TRBD2 (7 bases). The V and J ends lost 5 bases and 4 bases respectively, with 21 bases between them. CDR1 is MNHEY, CDR2 SMNVEV, per germline (reference sequence). The CDR3 consists of 17 residues. In nucleotides, the CDR3 is TGTGCCAGCAGTACGCAATATGGGGAGGGGGGTTACAATGAGCAGTTCTTC. Protein sequence: CASSTQYGEGGYNEQFF.

CDR3 sequence: CASSVVERGGPDTQYF. CDR3 coding DNA: TGTGCCAGCAGCGTAGTGGAGCGGGGGGGCCCAGATACGCAGTATTTT. The chain has TRBV9 and TRBJ2-3; 10 bases match TRBD2. The CDR3 is 16 amino acids. CDR1 is SGDLS, CDR2 YYNGEE, per germline. V shed 0 bases and J 4 bases; nucleotides not matched to a gene: 5.

The chain has TRBV11-1 and TRBJ2-7; TRBD2 matches 15 bases. This CDR3 contains 15 residues. The germline CDR1 and CDR2 sequences are SGHAT and FQDESV (reference sequence). After removal of 4 bases from V and 6 bases from J, the junction contained 4 bases not matched to a gene. CDR3 DNA: TGTGCCAGCAGCTCGGGACTAGCGGGAGGATCCGAGCAGTACTTC. Translating it yields CASSSGLAGGSEQYF.

The chain carries TRBV19 and TRBJ1-1, with D unclear. Germline assignment: CDR1 LNHDA and CDR2 SQIVND (reference sequence). CDR3 length: 13 residues. V gave up 4 bases and J gave up 0 bases, with 6 bases separating them. The CDR3 reads CASSNNMNTEAFF. Written as DNA, the CDR3 is TGTGCCAGTAGTAACAACATGAACACTGAAGCTTTCTTT.

V and J are TRBV12-3 or TRBV12-4 and TRBJ2-2, with a weak D call TRBD2 (6 bases). This CDR3 comprises 13 residues. Between the trimmed V and J ends, which lost 6 bases and 3 bases, there was a span of 8 bases. This chain's CDR3 is CASSGGYTGELFF. CDR3 sequence (DNA): TGTGCCAGCAGCGGGGGTTACACCGGGGAGCTGTTTTTT.

This clone was observed a single time. The chain combines TRBV15 with TRBJ1-1; D uncertain. The V end was cut by 3 bases, the J end by 5 bases, with 10 bases between. Germline CDR1 LNHNV, CDR2 YYDKDF (reference sequence). The CDR3 contains 13 residues. DNA of the CDR3: TGTGCCACCAGCAGGCGGGGTGGGACTGAAGCTTTCTTT. Translating gives CATSRRGGTEAFF. The full variable domain, completed using reference TRBV15 and TRBJ1-1, is DAMVIQNPRYQVTQFGKPVTLSCSQTLNHNVMYWYQQKSSQAPKLLFHYYDKDFNNEADTPDNFQSRRPNTSFCFLDIRSPGLGDTAMYLCATSRRGGTEAFFGQGTRLTVV.

V usage is TRBV29-1 and J usage is TRBJ1-1; possibly TRBD1 for D (6 bases). This CDR3 contains 14 residues. V lost 6 bases, J lost 1 base, and 15 bases lay in between. Germline CDR1 and CDR2: SQVTM and ANQGSEA. The CDR3 loop is CSVRTLTGNTEAFF. The CDR3 DNA reads as TGCAGCGTCCGGACCTTGACAGGGAACACTGAAGCTTTCTTT.

J is TRBJ1-6 and V is TRBV4-2, with D uncertain. Looked up from germline, CDR1 is LGHNA and CDR2 is YNFKEQ. Trimming took off 3 bases at V and 0 bases at J, with 12 bases between the two ends. This CDR3 contains 17 residues. DNA of the CDR3: TGTGCCAGCAGCCAGCGGGAGAGGATCTCCTATAATTCACCCCTCCACTTT. Protein product: CASSQRERISYNSPLHF.

V and J are TRBV3-1 (or the pseudogene TRBV3-2) and TRBJ2-7; D is unclear. The CDR3 is 12 amino acids. Germline V gene lookup returns CDR1 LGHDT and CDR2 YNNKEL (reference sequence). V was shortened by 4 bases and J by 0 bases, with 4 bases between the two germline ends. This CDR3 reads CASSRGSYEQYF. Written as DNA, the CDR3 is TGTGCCAGCAGCCGAGGCTCCTACGAGCAGTACTTC.

This rearrangement joins TRBV13 to TRBJ1-2; D might be TRBD1 (5 bases). V was clipped by 5 bases and J by 2 bases, with 9 bases between them. Germline-derived CDR1 and CDR2 are PRHDT and FYEKMQ (reference sequence). The CDR3 contains 13 residues. The CDR3 DNA sequence: TGTGCCAGCAGCGTTCCAGGGAACTATGGCTACACCTTC. This encodes CASSVPGNYGYTF.

The chain combines TRBV4-2 with TRBJ1-3, with D possibly matching TRBD1 (6 bases). Deletions cut 0 bases from V and 0 bases from J, with 18 bases between. Germline V gives CDR1 LGHNA, CDR2 YNFKEQ. The CDR3 covers 19 residues. This chain's CDR3 is CASSQEGADRSSSGNTIYF. The CDR3, as DNA: TGTGCCAGCAGCCAAGAGGGGGCCGACAGGTCCTCCTCTGGAAACACCATATATTTT.

The gene calls are TRBV10-3 and TRBJ1-2; 9 bases are shared with TRBD1. The junction had 23 bases not matched to a gene; V was cut back by 3 bases and J by 3 bases. CDR1 is ENHRY, CDR2 SYGVKD, per germline. CDR3 size: 21 residues. The CDR3, as DNA: TGTGCCATCAGTGACCCCCTAGGGTATCCGGGACAGGGCTACTCCTACTATGGCTACACCTTC. The encoded protein is CAISDPLGYPGQGYSYYGYTF.

The J gene is TRBJ1-5, the V gene TRBV5-1; D gene ambiguous. Trimming took off 5 bases at V and 4 bases at J, with 10 bases between the two ends. The CDR3 contains 13 residues. Germline lookup yields CDR1 SGHRS and CDR2 YFSETQ. CDR3 region: CASSTTSNQPQHF. Written as DNA, the CDR3 is TGCGCCAGCAGTACGACATCTAATCAGCCCCAGCATTTT.

This chain joins TRBV4-3 and TRBJ1-2, with 9 bases lining up with TRBD1. This CDR3 spans 15 amino acids. With V trimmed by 5 bases and J by 2 bases, 6 bases remained unmatched. Looked up from germline, CDR1 is LGHNA and CDR2 is YSLEER. The CDR3: CASSSPGQGNYGYTF. CDR3 in DNA: TGCGCCAGCAGCTCGCCGGGACAGGGAAACTATGGCTACACCTTC.

The chain couples TRBV5-1 to TRBJ1-6; D gene unclear. Trimming pared 0 bases from V and 0 bases from J, leaving 7 bases between. The CDR3 covers 16 residues. Per germline, CDR1 SGHRS and CDR2 YFSETQ. The CDR3 loop reads CASSLGGSSYNSPLHF. The CDR3 coding sequence is TGCGCCAGCAGCTTGGGAGGAAGCTCCTATAATTCACCCCTCCACTTT.

The rearrangement joins TRBV7-9 to TRBJ2-1; a possible D gene is TRBD1 (6 bases). Looked up from germline, CDR1 is SEHNR and CDR2 is FQNEAQ (reference sequence). There are 15 residues in the CDR3. Trimming stripped 5 bases from V and 9 bases from J, with 20 bases between. In DNA, the CDR3 is TGTGCCAGCAGCCCTGGGGGCTCCCCCTGGGGTGAGCAGTTCTTC. As protein: CASSPGGSPWGEQFF.

This chain joins TRBV11-2 and TRBJ2-3; unclear D gene. The V gene's germline CDR1 is SGHAT and CDR2 FQNNGV. Trimming shortened V by 2 bases and J by 0 bases, and 9 bases separated the two germline ends. The CDR3 consists of 15 residues. CDR3 sequence reads: CASSLFVTSTDTQYF. CDR3 in DNA: TGTGCCAGCAGCTTATTTGTGACTAGCACAGATACGCAGTATTTT. Filled out from reference TRBV11-2 and TRBJ2-3, the complete variable domain reads EAGVAQSPRYKIIEKRQSVAFWCNPISGHATLYWYQQILGQGPKLLIQFQNNGVVDDSQLPKDRFSAERLKGVDSTLKIQPAKLEDSAVYLCASSLFVTSTDTQYFGPGTRLTVL.